These T cell receptor beta chains were read from a single sample in a study of early stage breast cancer tumors. TCRdb keeps only in-frame clones here, not all; method: immunoSEQ multiplex PCR. The repertoire holds about 36,000 clones, with 65% to 75% as singletons. The sequenced sample was blood. These receptors all come from a person between 55 and 69 years old with breast cancer. Each CDR3 is given with its conserved first and last residue. Each record gives: J gene, V gene, CDR3 protein.

j_gene: TRBJ2-1
v_gene: TRBV2
CDR3aa: CASSRTGGNEQFF

j_gene: TRBJ1-2
v_gene: TRBV4-1
CDR3aa: CASSQERGSGARYGYTF

j_gene: TRBJ1-2
v_gene: TRBV30
CDR3aa: CAWSGQGHGYTF

j_gene: TRBJ1-5
v_gene: TRBV30
CDR3aa: CAWSVQGNQPQHF

j_gene: TRBJ2-5
v_gene: TRBV7-9
CDR3aa: CASSHSMETQYF

j_gene: TRBJ2-3
v_gene: TRBV11-3
CDR3aa: CASSLTGGTDTQYF

j_gene: TRBJ1-1
v_gene: TRBV6-5
CDR3aa: CASRRDLNTEAFF

j_gene: TRBJ2-2
v_gene: TRBV2
CDR3aa: CASREDRYTGELFF

j_gene: TRBJ2-3
v_gene: TRBV19
CDR3aa: CASREGGYYGTDTQYF

j_gene: TRBJ1-1
v_gene: TRBV5-8
CDR3aa: CASSLEGRLGTEAFF

j_gene: TRBJ2-1
v_gene: TRBV6-5
CDR3aa: CASSYSSLYNEQFF

j_gene: TRBJ2-3
v_gene: TRBV19
CDR3aa: CASSIPGESSDTQYF

j_gene: TRBJ1-5
v_gene: TRBV7-8
CDR3aa: CASSTVTGAQPQHF

j_gene: TRBJ2-2
v_gene: TRBV4-1
CDR3aa: CASSQYHPERDGELFF

j_gene: TRBJ2-5
v_gene: TRBV6-5
CDR3aa: CASSYSEGPNWAQYF

j_gene: TRBJ2-6
v_gene: TRBV6-1
CDR3aa: CASSATGAGANVLTF

j_gene: TRBJ2-7
v_gene: TRBV6-1
CDR3aa: CASRDRGPNSYEQYF

j_gene: TRBJ1-2
v_gene: TRBV5-1
CDR3aa: CASSVDRGQGYGYTF